The T cell receptor beta chain under discussion was sequenced for a study of identifying expanded T cells in peripheral blood. With 1 base removed from V and 6 bases from J, the gap between germline ends came to 12 bases. The V gene's germline CDR1 is SEHNR and CDR2 FQNEAQ (reference sequence). The CDR3 length is 14 residues. No infections or other immune events were documented during collection. Only in-frame clones appear in the TCRdb table, and some are missing; sequencing was by immunoSEQ multiplex PCR. The sample carries about 53,000 clones, under 85% recorded once. Sequenced input: blood. This clonotype originated in a person aged 18 to 75 in good health. J is TRBJ1-2 and V is TRBV7-9, with D hard to call. The CDR3 bases are TGTGCCAGCAGCTTAGGTCAAGGGTCCCATGGCTACACCTTC. This encodes CASSLGQGSHGYTF. Filled out from reference TRBV7-9 and TRBJ1-2, the complete variable domain reads DTGVSQNPRHKITKRGQNVTFRCDPISEHNRLYWYRQTLGQGPEFLTYFQNEAQLEKSRLLSDRFSAERPKGSFSTLEIQRTEQGDSAMYLCASSLGQGSHGYTFGSGTRLTVV.